The TCR beta chain under discussion was sequenced for a study of identical twins. Study conclusions and caveats: The conclusions drew on cross-sectional statistical analysis instead of tracking the same donors.

In the case of this clonotype: Its specificity is unknown.

The V gene's germline CDR1 is DFQATT and CDR2 SNEGSKA (reference sequence). The V gene end was trimmed by 0 bases and the J gene end by 1 base; junction bases not matched to a gene: 7. The CDR3 has 16 amino acids. TCRdb itself ran the 5' RACE reads through MiXCR, one entry per CDR3 protein. Among 450,000 or so distinct CDR3 sequences listed, 20% to 25% were seen once. The sample was also linked to a second study, of T cells expressing NK-cell markers. Per that paper: Out of eight donors sequenced, seven tested HCMV-seropositive and the remaining one seronegative. Four donors' CD3+CD56-NKG2C+ cells were dominated by the same clonotypes. Clones of NKG2C+ T cells that had expanded were of unclear HCMV specificity.

The origin of this receptor is a woman aged 18-29 years in good health. The V and J genes are TRBV20-1 and TRBJ2-3, with TRBD1 identical over 7 bases. Sample: CD4+ T cells sorted from blood. CDR3 sequence (DNA): TGCAGTGCTAGAGATCCTCAGGGGGAGCGCACAGATACGCAGTATTTT. Amino acids: CSARDPQGERTDTQYF.